This TCR beta chain was found in a study of beta chain features in type 1 diabetes. On the study more broadly: Cell yields, gender and age were similar in healthy donors and patients. All samples combined gave around 100,000,000 sorted cells for examination.

Comment on this clone: Antigen unknown.

Findings of the study overall: Fewer junction insertions and more nucleotide deletions appeared in type 1 diabetes patients. Moderate yet significant TCRB CDR3 shortening was seen in Type 1 diabetes patients in all four CD4+ subsets.

V dropped 4 bases and J dropped 7; count of bases not matched to a gene: 7. The CDR3 covers 14 residues. CDR1 is SGHAT, CDR2 FQNNGV, per germline. Since all of the isolated RNA was reverse transcribed, expressed TCRB transcripts were what got sequenced. The repertoire was sequenced with immunoSEQ multiplex PCR; TCRdb's copy has only in-frame clones and lacks some. Among about 280,000 clones listed, 15% were seen once. The chain is built from TRBV11-2 and TRBJ2-1, with TRBD1 identical over 7 bases. The specimen sequenced was naive CD4+ T cells from blood. The TCR comes from a man aged 18-30 years with type 1 diabetes. CDR3 DNA sequence: TGTGCCAGCAGCTACAACAGGGGATGGAATGAGCAGTTCTTC. Translation gives CASSYNRGWNEQFF. The complete variable domain, with remaining parts taken from reference TRBV11-2 and TRBJ2-1, reads EAGVAQSPRYKIIEKRQSVAFWCNPISGHATLYWYQQILGQGPKLLIQFQNNGVVDDSQLPKDRFSAERLKGVDSTLKIQPAKLEDSAVYLCASSYNRGWNEQFFGPGTRLTVL.